This T cell receptor beta chain was documented in a study of cytotoxic CD8 clonotypes in ibrutinib-treated CLL. The CDR3 is 14 amino acids. V was shortened by 2 bases and J by 5 bases, with 13 bases between the two germline ends. The germline gives CDR1 SGHNT, CDR2 YYREEE (reference sequence). General observations from the study: Higher clonality was seen at ibrutinib response and a return toward baseline at progression. Pretreatment clonality was elevated relative to age-matched healthy donors and paralleled circulating CD8+ T-cell counts.

Target depth was 1 in 200,000 to 1 in 1 million T cells, about 10x per clonotype. Method: immunoSEQ multiplex PCR; TCRdb's copy keeps in-frame clones and lacks some. Of about 270,000 clones listed, around 76% are singletons. As for this clone: Its target is not known.

Sequenced material: PBMCs, taken at disease progression, from a patient treated with ibrutinib. The chain joins TRBV5-4 to TRBJ1-2; D is unresolved. The source is a human donor with chronic lymphocytic leukemia. The CDR3 region is CASSFGGFPYGYTF. DNA for the CDR3: TGTGCCAGCAGCTTTGGAGGGTTTCCGTATGGCTACACCTTC.